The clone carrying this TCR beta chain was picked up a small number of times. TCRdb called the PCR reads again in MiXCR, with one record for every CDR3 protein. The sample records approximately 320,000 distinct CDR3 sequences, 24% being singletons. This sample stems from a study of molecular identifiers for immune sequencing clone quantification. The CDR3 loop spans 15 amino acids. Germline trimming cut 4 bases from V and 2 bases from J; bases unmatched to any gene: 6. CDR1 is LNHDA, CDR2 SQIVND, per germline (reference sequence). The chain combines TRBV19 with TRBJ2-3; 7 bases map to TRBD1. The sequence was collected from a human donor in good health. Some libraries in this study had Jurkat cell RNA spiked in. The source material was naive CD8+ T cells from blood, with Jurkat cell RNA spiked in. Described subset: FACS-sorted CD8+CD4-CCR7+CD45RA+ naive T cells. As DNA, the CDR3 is TGTGCCAGTAGTACTCTCGGGACAGCCACAGATACGCAGTATTTT. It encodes CASSTLGTATDTQYF.